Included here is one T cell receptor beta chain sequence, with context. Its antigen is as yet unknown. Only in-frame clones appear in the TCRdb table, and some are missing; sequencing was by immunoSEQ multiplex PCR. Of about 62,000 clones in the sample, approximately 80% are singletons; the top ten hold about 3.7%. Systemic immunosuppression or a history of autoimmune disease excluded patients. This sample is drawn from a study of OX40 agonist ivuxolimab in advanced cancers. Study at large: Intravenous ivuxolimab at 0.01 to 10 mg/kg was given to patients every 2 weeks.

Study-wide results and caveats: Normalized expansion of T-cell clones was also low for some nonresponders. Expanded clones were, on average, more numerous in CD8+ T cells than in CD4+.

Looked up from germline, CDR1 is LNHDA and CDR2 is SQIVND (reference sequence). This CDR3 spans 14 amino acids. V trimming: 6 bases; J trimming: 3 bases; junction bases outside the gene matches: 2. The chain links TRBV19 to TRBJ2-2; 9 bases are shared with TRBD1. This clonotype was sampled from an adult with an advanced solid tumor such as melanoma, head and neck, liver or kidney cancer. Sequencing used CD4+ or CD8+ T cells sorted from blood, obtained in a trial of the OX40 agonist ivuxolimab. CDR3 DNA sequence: TGTGCCAGTAGACAGGGGGCCTACACCGGGGAGCTGTTTTTT. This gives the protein CASRQGAYTGELFF.